This T cell receptor (beta chain) was captured by sequencing in a study of T cells in Graves' hyperthyroidism and ophthalmopathy. Clinical Activity Scores of at least 3, NOSPECS grades of at least 4 and durations under 3 months characterized ophthalmopathy patients. Patients with uncontrolled infections, other autoimmune diseases, pregnancy or lactation were excluded. The table lists this clonotype with many counts. RNA transcripts served as the template for amplifying TCR beta CDR3 regions. The HTBI set primed first-round TCR CDR3 RT-PCR. TCRdb reanalysed the multiplex PCR reads using MiXCR and keeps one entry per CDR3 protein. The data contain approximately 600,000 distinct CDR3 sequences, roughly 20% of them singletons. V was shortened by 5 bases and J by 2 bases, with 13 bases between the two germline ends. Germline V lookup: CDR1 SGHRS, CDR2 YFSETQ. The CDR3 runs 14 residues.

This TCR was sampled from a man under 40 with Graves' ophthalmopathy. Source material: blood. The chain has TRBV5-1 and TRBJ2-5; the D gene is possibly TRBD2 (6 bases). CDR3 DNA: TGCGCCAGCAGTCCGAGCGGAGGGCAAGAGACCCAGTACTTC. Amino acids: CASSPSGGQETQYF.